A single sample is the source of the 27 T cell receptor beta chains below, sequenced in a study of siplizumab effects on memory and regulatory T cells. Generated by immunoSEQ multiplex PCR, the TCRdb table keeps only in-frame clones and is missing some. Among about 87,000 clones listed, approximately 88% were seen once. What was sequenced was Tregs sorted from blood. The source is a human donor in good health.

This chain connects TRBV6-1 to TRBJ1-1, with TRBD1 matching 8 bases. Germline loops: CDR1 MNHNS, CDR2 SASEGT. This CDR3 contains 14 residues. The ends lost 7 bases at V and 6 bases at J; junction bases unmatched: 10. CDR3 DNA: TGTGCCAGCACCCTGGACAGGGTCTCAGCTGAAGCTTTCTTT. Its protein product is CASTLDRVSAEAFF.

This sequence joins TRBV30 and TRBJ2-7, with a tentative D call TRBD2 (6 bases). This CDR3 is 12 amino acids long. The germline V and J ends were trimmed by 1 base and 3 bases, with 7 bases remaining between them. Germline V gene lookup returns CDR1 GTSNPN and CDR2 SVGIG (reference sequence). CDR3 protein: CAWSAGGYEQYF. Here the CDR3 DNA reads TGTGCCTGGAGTGCCGGGGGCTACGAGCAGTACTTC.

The CDR3 is CASSPKMTGWNEKLFF. DNA of the CDR3: TGTGCCAGCTCACCGAAGATGACAGGGTGGAATGAAAAACTGTTTTTT. The J gene is TRBJ1-4, the V gene TRBV18, with TRBD1 identical over 7 bases. Germline CDR1 KGHSH, CDR2 LQKENI. This CDR3 spans 16 amino acids. V was pared by 3 bases and J by 5 bases, with 9 bases of the junction left unmatched.

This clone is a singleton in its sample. The CDR3 is CASGLVHGTGSGEQYF. Written as DNA, the CDR3 is TGTGCTAGTGGTTTGGTACACGGGACAGGGTCGGGCGAGCAGTACTTC. V is TRBV12-5 and J is TRBJ2-7, with 9 bases matching TRBD1. There are 16 residues in the CDR3. Germline-derived CDR1 and CDR2 are LGHNT and FRNRAP. V lost 0 bases to trimming and J lost 6 bases; unmatched junction nucleotides: 9.

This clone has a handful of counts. DNA for the CDR3: TGCGCCAGCAGCTACGACGGGAGCAATCAGCCCCAGCATTTT. This translates into CASSYDGSNQPQHF. The chain is built from TRBV4-1 and TRBJ1-5, with D unclear. There are 14 residues in the CDR3. The V end lost 5 bases, the J end lost 1 base, and 9 bases lay between the germline ends. Germline V gene data show CDR1 as MGHRA and CDR2 as YSYEKL.

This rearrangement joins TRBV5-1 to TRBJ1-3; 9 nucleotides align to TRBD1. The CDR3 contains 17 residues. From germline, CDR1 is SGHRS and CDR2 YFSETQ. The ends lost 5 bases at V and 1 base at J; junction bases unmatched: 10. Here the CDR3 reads CASSRDRVVGSGNTIYF. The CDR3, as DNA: TGCGCCAGCAGTCGGGACAGGGTCGTGGGGTCTGGAAACACCATATATTTT.

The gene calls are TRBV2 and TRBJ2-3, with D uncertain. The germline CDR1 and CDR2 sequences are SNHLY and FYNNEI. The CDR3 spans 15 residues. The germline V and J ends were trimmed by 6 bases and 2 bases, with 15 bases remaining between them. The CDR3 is CASRSWGGDTDTQYF. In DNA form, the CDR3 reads TGTGCCAGCAGGTCGTGGGGTGGAGACACAGATACGCAGTATTTT.

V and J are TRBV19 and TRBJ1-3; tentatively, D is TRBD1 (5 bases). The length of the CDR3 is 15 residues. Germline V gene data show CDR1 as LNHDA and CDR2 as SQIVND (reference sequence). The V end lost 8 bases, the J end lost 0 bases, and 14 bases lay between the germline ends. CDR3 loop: CASDGSTVSGNTIYF. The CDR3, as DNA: TGTGCCAGTGATGGTTCGACAGTCTCTGGAAACACCATATATTTT.

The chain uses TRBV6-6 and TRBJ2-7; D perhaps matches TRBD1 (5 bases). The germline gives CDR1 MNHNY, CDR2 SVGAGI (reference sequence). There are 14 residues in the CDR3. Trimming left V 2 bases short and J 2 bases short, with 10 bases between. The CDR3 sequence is CASSYRDRPYEQYF. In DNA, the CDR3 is TGTGCCAGCAGTTACCGTGACAGACCCTACGAGCAGTACTTC.

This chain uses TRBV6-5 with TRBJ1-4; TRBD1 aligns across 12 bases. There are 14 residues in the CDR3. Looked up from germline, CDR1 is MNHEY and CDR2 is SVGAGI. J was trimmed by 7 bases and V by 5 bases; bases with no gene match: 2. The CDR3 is CASSGTGGREKLFF. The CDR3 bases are TGTGCCAGCAGTGGGACAGGGGGCCGTGAAAAACTGTTTTTT.

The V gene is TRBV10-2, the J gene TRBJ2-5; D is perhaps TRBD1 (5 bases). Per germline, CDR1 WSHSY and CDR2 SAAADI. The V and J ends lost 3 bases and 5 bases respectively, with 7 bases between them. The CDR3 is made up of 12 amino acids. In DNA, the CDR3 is TGCGCCAGCAGTGAAGGGGTCGAGACCCAGTACTTC. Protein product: CASSEGVETQYF.

The chain's CDR3 is CASTSSGTGVHEQYF. The CDR3 coding sequence is TGTGCCAGCACTTCATCCGGGACAGGGGTCCACGAGCAGTACTTC. The chain combines TRBV28 with TRBJ2-7; TRBD1 aligns across 10 bases. Germline CDR1 is MDHEN and CDR2 is SYDVKM. J lost 5 bases, V lost 7 bases, and 11 bases had no gene match. This CDR3 is built from 15 residues.

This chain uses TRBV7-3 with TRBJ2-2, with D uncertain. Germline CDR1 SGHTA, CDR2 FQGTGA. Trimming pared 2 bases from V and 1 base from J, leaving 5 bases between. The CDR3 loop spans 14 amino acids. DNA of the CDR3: TGTGCCAGCAGCTTATTGTTGAACACCGGGGAGCTGTTTTTT. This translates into CASSLLLNTGELFF.

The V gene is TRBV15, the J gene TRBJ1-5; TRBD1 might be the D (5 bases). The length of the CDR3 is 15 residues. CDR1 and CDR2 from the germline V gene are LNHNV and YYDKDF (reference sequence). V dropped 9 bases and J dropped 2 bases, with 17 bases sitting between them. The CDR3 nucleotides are TGTGCCACTCTGGATTCGGTGGGGCGCAATCAGCCCCAGCATTTT. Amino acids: CATLDSVGRNQPQHF.

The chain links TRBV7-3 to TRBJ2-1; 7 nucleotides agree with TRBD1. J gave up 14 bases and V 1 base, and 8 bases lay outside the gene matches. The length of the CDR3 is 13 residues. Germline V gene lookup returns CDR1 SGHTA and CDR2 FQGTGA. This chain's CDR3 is CASSLKGGQAKFF. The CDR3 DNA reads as TGTGCCAGCAGCTTAAAAGGAGGACAGGCCAAGTTCTTC.

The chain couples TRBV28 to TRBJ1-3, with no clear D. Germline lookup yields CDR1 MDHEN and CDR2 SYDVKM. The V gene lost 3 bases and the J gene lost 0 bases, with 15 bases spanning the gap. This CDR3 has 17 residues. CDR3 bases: TGTGCCAGCAGTTTTTCGGGCTTTAGGGCCTCTGGAAACACCATATATTTT. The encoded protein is CASSFSGFRASGNTIYF. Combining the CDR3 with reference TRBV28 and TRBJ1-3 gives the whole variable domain DVKVTQSSRYLVKRTGEKVFLECVQDMDHENMFWYRQDPGLGLRLIYFSYDVKMKEKGDIPEGYSVSREKKERFSLILESASTNQTSMYLCASSFSGFRASGNTIYFGEGSWLTVV.

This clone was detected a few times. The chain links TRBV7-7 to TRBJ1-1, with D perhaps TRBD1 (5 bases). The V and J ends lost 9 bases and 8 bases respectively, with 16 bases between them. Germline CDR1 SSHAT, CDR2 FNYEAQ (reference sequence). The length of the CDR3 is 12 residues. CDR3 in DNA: TGTGCCAGAGTGACCCGTCAGGGCGAAGCTTTCTTT. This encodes CARVTRQGEAFF.

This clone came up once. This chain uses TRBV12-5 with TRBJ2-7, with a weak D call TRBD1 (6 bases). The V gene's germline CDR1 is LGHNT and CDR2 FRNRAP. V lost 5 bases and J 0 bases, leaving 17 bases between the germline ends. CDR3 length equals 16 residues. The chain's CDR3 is CASGTADRPPSYEQYF. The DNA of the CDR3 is TGTGCTAGTGGTACAGCTGACAGGCCCCCCTCCTACGAGCAGTACTTC.

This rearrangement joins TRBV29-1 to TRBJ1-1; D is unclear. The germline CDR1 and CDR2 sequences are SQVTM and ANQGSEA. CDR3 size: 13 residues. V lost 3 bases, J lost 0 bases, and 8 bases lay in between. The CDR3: CSVEGRVNTEAFF. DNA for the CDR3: TGCAGCGTTGAGGGCAGAGTGAACACTGAAGCTTTCTTT.

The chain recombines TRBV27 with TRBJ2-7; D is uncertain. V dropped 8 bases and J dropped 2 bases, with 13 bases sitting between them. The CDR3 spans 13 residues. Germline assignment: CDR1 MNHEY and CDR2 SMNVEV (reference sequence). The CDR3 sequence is CASLSLQAYEQYF. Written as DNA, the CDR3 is TGTGCCAGCCTATCCCTCCAGGCCTACGAGCAGTACTTC.

CDR3 DNA: TGTGCCAGCAGCTTAGGACAGGGATCACCCCTCCACTTT. It codes for CASSLGQGSPLHF. The chain uses TRBV11-2 and TRBJ1-6; TRBD1 agrees at 7 bases. J gave up 10 bases and V 1 base, and 1 base lay outside the gene matches. The CDR3 contains 13 residues. Germline V gives CDR1 SGHAT, CDR2 FQNNGV.

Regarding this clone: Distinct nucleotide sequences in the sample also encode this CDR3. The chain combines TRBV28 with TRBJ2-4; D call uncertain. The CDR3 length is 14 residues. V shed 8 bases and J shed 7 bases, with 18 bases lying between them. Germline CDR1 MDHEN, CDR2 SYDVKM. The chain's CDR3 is CASRGPVGSNIQYF. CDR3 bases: TGTGCCAGCCGAGGCCCGGTCGGGTCGAACATTCAGTACTTC.

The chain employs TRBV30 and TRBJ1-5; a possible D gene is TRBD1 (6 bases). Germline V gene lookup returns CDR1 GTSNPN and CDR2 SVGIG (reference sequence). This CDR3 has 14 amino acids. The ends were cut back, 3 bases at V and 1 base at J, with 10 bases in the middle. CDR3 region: CAWRGGGSNQPQHF. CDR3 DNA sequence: TGTGCCTGGAGAGGGGGGGGGAGCAATCAGCCCCAGCATTTT.

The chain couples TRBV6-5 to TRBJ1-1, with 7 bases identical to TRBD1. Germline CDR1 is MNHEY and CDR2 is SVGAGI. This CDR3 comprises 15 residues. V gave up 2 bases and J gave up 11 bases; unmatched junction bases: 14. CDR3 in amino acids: CASSYATQGVIGAFF. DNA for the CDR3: TGTGCCAGCAGTTACGCCACCCAGGGGGTAATCGGGGCTTTCTTT.

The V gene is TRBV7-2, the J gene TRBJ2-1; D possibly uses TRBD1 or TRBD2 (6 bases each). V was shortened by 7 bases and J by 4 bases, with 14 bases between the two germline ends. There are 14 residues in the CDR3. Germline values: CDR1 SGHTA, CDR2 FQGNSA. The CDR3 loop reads CASNQQGLYNEQFF. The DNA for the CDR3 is TGTGCCAGCAACCAACAGGGACTGTACAATGAGCAGTTCTTC.

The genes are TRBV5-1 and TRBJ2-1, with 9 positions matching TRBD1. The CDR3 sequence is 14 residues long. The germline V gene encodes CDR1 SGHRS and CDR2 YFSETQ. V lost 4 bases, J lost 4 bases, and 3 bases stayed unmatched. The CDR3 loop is CASSGQGPYNEQFF. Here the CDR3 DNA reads TGCGCCAGCAGCGGACAGGGGCCATACAATGAGCAGTTCTTC.

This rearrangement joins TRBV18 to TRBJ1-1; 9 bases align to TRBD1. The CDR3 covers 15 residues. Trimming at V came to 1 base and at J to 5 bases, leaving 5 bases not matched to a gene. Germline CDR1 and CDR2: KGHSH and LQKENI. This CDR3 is CASSPLQGALTEAFF. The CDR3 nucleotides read TGTGCCAGCTCACCACTACAGGGGGCCTTGACTGAAGCTTTCTTT.